This TCR beta chain was observed in a study of T cells in narcolepsy. This CDR3 is built from 13 residues. CDR1 SQVTM and CDR2 ANQGSEA come from the germline V gene. Trimming left V 3 bases short and J 2 bases short, with 10 bases between. In the case of this clone: The target antigen is unknown.

The table came from immunoSEQ multiplex PCR; TCRdb's copy has only in-frame clones and leaves some out. This table holds fewer than 35,000 clones, 78% found once. General study findings and limits: Blood of same and different patients, but not healthy controls, reportedly held recurring autoreactive clonotypes. In some patient and control memory CD4+ samples, autoreactive clones were absent.

What was sequenced was CD45RA- memory CD4+ T cells from PBMCs. The rearrangement joins TRBV29-1 to TRBJ1-2; D not certain. The receptor's source is a human donor with narcolepsy. Written as DNA, the CDR3 is TGCAGCGTTGATGACACCTTAAACTATGGCTACACCTTC. Translated, it gives CSVDDTLNYGYTF.